Listed here are 14 T cell receptor beta chains from one sample, sequenced in a study of T cell changes during pregnancy in multiple sclerosis. Profiling relied on immunoSEQ multiplex PCR, and the TCRdb table lists in-frame clones only, not all of them. The sample shows around 59,000 clones, 93% of them seen only once. Sequenced material: CD8+ T cells from peripheral blood mononuclear cells, taken in the second trimester of pregnancy. These receptors came from a female donor with multiple sclerosis, enrolled in a pregnancy study.

This chain uses TRBV2 with TRBJ2-1; D perhaps matches TRBD2 (6 bases). V lost 7 bases, J lost 5 bases, and 15 bases lay in between. CDR1 and CDR2 (germline): SNHLY, FYNNEI. The CDR3 length is 14 residues. CDR3 nucleotides: TGTGCCAGCACTCCTCCCGGAGGGAACAATGAGCAGTTCTTC. Translation: CASTPPGGNNEQFF.

This chain joins TRBV9 and TRBJ2-1; TRBD2 is a possible D gene (5 bases). V was cut by 2 bases and J by 6 bases, with 12 bases left in between. Germline V gene sequence: CDR1 SGDLS, CDR2 YYNGEE. The CDR3 contains 14 residues. In DNA form, the CDR3 reads TGTGCCAGCAGCGTGGCCAGACTACCCAATGAGCAGTTCTTC. Its protein product is CASSVARLPNEQFF. The variable domain in full, with the rest retrieved from reference TRBV9 and TRBJ2-1, is DSGVTQTPKHLITATGQRVTLRCSPRSGDLSVYWYQQSLDQGLQFLIQYYNGEERAKGNILERFSAQQFPDLHSELNLSSLELGDSALYFCASSVARLPNEQFFGPGTRLTVL.

The chain joins TRBV7-9 to TRBJ1-6, with TRBD1 matching over 11 bases. Germline V lookup: CDR1 SEHNR, CDR2 FQNEAQ (reference sequence). V shed 6 bases and J 10 bases; nucleotides not matched to a gene: 11. CDR3 length: 16 amino acids. CDR3 nucleotide sequence: TGTGCCAGCAGGCATGCGGGACAGGGGGACGGATCACCCCTCCACTTT. Translation gives CASRHAGQGDGSPLHF.

The chain recombines TRBV29-1 with TRBJ1-1, with TRBD1 matching over 7 bases. Trimming cost V 7 bases and J 8 bases; bases outside gene matches: 7. CDR1 SQVTM and CDR2 ANQGSEA come from the germline V gene. This CDR3 is 11 amino acids long. CDR3 protein: CSGGTDREAFF. CDR3 DNA sequence: TGCAGCGGCGGAACGGACAGGGAAGCTTTCTTT.

The V and J genes are TRBV7-6 and TRBJ2-1, with 9 bases fitting TRBD2. The trim removed 3 bases at V and 8 bases at J, leaving 11 bases unmatched. The CDR3 extends over 16 amino acids. The V gene's germline CDR1 is SGHVS and CDR2 FNYEAQ. CDR3 in DNA: TGTGCCAGCAGCTTCATTCGGGGCGGGGGGGAGGATGAGCAGTTCTTC. It is translated as CASSFIRGGGEDEQFF. Based on the CDR3 plus reference TRBV7-6 and TRBJ2-1, the full variable domain is GAGVSQSPRYKVTKRGQDVALRCDPISGHVSLYWYRQALGQGPEFLTYFNYEAQQDKSGLPNDRFSAERPEGSISTLTIQRTEQRDSAMYRCASSFIRGGGEDEQFFGPGTRLTVL.

The genes are TRBV29-1 and TRBJ2-7, with 7 bases aligning to TRBD1. Per germline, CDR1 SQVTM and CDR2 ANQGSEA. The V segment lost 6 bases and the J segment 7 bases; nucleotides outside the gene matches: 12. The CDR3 loop spans 13 amino acids. The CDR3 is CSVHTDRAGEQYF. DNA for the CDR3: TGCAGCGTCCACACCGACAGGGCCGGAGAGCAGTACTTC.

V usage is TRBV2 and J usage is TRBJ1-1; TRBD1 aligns across 8 bases. CDR1 and CDR2 from the germline V gene are SNHLY and FYNNEI. Losses at the gene ends were 2 bases for V and 5 bases for J; bases not matched to a gene: 13. The CDR3 contains 17 residues. The CDR3 region is CASSEYPPGGETTEAFF. CDR3 DNA: TGTGCCAGCAGTGAATATCCCCCAGGGGGCGAGACGACTGAAGCTTTCTTT.

The J gene is TRBJ2-7, the V gene TRBV5-1, with a tentative D call TRBD2 (6 bases). This CDR3 region has 15 residues. In germline, CDR1 is SGHRS, CDR2 YFSETQ. The germline V and J ends were trimmed by 2 bases and 3 bases, with 15 bases remaining between them. The CDR3 DNA follows: TGCGCCAGCAGCTTTTCCAGCGGGCCGGACTACGAGCAGTACTTC. It yields the protein CASSFSSGPDYEQYF.

The chain carries TRBV27 and TRBJ1-5; maybe TRBD1 (6 bases). V shed 2 bases and J shed 7 bases, with 12 bases lying between them. CDR3 length: 14 residues. CDR1 MNHEY and CDR2 SMNVEV come from the germline V gene (reference sequence). The CDR3 is CASSLGVGGQPQHF. The CDR3 nucleotides read TGTGCCAGCAGTTTAGGGGTAGGGGGACAGCCCCAGCATTTT.

This clone is a singleton in its sample. The rearrangement joins TRBV7-2 to TRBJ1-2; 8 nucleotides agree with TRBD1. Per the germline V gene, CDR1 is SGHTA and CDR2 is FQGNSA. The trim removed 2 bases at V and 4 bases at J, leaving 6 bases unmatched. CDR3 length: 15 residues. This CDR3 is CASSLNRGISYGYTF. CDR3 DNA sequence: TGTGCCAGCAGCTTAAACAGGGGGATTTCCTATGGCTACACCTTC.

V usage is TRBV15 and J usage is TRBJ2-7; TRBD1 matches at 8 bases. Looked up from germline, CDR1 is LNHNV and CDR2 is YYDKDF (reference sequence). The CDR3 extends over 19 amino acids. The ends lost 0 bases at V and 4 bases at J; junction bases unmatched: 17. DNA for the CDR3: TGTGCCACCAGCAGAGATAAGGCAACGCAGGGGGCGGCTGATTACGAGCAGTACTTC. It encodes CATSRDKATQGAADYEQYF.

The chain carries TRBV19 and TRBJ2-7; D might be TRBD1 or TRBD2, each matching 7 bases. This CDR3 has 13 residues. Germline V lookup: CDR1 LNHDA, CDR2 SQIVND (reference sequence). V was clipped by 5 bases and J by 6 bases, with 14 bases between them. CDR3 in DNA: TGTGCCAGTAGTCTAGCGGCAGGGGGCGAGCAGTACTTC. It specifies CASSLAAGGEQYF. The full variable domain, rest sourced from reference TRBV19 and TRBJ2-7, is DGGITQSPKYLFRKEGQNVTLSCEQNLNHDAMYWYRQDPGQGLRLIYYSQIVNDFQKGDIAEGYSVSREKKESFPLTVTSAQKNPTAFYLCASSLAAGGEQYFGPGTRLTVT.

The V and J genes are TRBV27 and TRBJ2-7; 7 bases align to TRBD1. The CDR3 is made up of 14 amino acids. The V gene end was trimmed by 8 bases and the J gene end by 3 bases; junction bases not matched to a gene: 10. CDR1 and CDR2 from the germline V gene are MNHEY and SMNVEV (reference sequence). CDR3 loop: CASGAGTAFYEQYF. CDR3 DNA: TGTGCCAGCGGGGCTGGGACAGCCTTCTACGAGCAGTACTTC.

J is TRBJ1-2 and V is TRBV6-1, with D possibly matching TRBD1 (6 bases). This CDR3 comprises 13 residues. Between the trimmed V and J ends, which lost 1 base and 7 bases, there was a span of 10 bases. Germline-derived CDR1 and CDR2 are MNHNS and SASEGT. The CDR3 is CASSEEGGGGYTF. The CDR3 DNA sequence: TGTGCCAGCAGTGAAGAAGGGGGGGGTGGCTACACCTTC.